The present TCR beta chain was sequenced within a study of T cell responses to AZD1222 COVID-19 vaccine. Repertoires were generated with immunoSEQ multiplex PCR, while TCRdb's copy carries only in-frame clones and drops some. Seen here are around 140,000 clones, 93% observed once, and the top ten hold over 4%. This receptor was obtained from an adult in good health. The sample consisted of peripheral blood, taken on day 0 of AZD1222 vaccination.

The CDR3 protein is CASSEGLHEQYF. CDR3 DNA sequence: TGTGCCAGCAGTGAGGGGCTGCACGAGCAGTACTTC. The rearrangement joins TRBV6-1 to TRBJ2-7; tentatively, D is TRBD1 (5 bases). Germline CDR1 is MNHNS and CDR2 is SASEGT. Trimming removed 3 bases from V and 5 bases from J, with 8 bases in between. CDR3 length: 12 residues.